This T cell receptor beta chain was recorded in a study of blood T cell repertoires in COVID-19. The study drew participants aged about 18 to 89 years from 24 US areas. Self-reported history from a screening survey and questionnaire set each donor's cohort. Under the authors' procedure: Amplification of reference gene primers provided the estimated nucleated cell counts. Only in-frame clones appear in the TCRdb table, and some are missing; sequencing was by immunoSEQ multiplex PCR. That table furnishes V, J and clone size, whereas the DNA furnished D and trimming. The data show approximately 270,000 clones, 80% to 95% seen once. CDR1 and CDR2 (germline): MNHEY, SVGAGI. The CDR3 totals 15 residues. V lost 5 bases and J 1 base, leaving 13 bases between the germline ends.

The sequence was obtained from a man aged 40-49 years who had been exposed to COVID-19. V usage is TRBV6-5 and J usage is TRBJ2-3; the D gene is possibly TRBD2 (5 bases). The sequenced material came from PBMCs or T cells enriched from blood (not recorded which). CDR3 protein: CASSPLGVRTDTQYF. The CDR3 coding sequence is TGTGCCAGCAGTCCCCTCGGGGTACGCACAGATACGCAGTATTTT.